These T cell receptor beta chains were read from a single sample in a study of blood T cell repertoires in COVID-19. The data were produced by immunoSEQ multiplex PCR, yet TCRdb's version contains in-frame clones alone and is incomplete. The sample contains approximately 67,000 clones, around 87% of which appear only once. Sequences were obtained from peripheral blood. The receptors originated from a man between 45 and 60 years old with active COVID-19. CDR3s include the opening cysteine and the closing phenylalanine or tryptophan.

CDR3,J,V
CASSDEAGAHNEQFF,TRBJ2-1,TRBV28
CASSRSSLGQGLRETQYF,TRBJ2-5,TRBV19
CASSPKRTSGIPYNEQFF,TRBJ2-1,TRBV3-1/TRBV3-2
CASSPPSEREQFF,TRBJ2-1,TRBV18
CASSYAATNEKLFF,TRBJ1-4,TRBV6-6
CASSPEGQGYYTF,TRBJ1-2,TRBV5-1
CASRLGGTGNSPLHF,TRBJ1-6,TRBV27
CASSSIARANEKLFF,TRBJ1-4,TRBV28
CATHRDRNTGELFF,TRBJ2-2,TRBV2
CSVNSYGYTF,TRBJ1-2,TRBV20-1
CASSLPRREGSELAGEQYF,TRBJ2-7,TRBV5-1
CASSFTSSGANVLTF,TRBJ2-6,TRBV5-5
CASSPGTSTGVETQYF,TRBJ2-5,TRBV5-4
CASSLGGTAQETQYF,TRBJ2-5,TRBV7-2
CASSIIPGGNNEQFF,TRBJ2-1,TRBV19
CASSLRGQGVYGYTF,TRBJ1-2,TRBV6-5
CASLTGINEKLFF,TRBJ1-4,TRBV28
CASSVGTGGGTDTQYF,TRBJ2-3,TRBV6-4
CASSLAWPTSGYTF,TRBJ1-2,TRBV7-9
CASSYPGIAGLLAGEQYF,TRBJ2-7,TRBV6-2/TRBV6-3
CASSELQGAGNTIYF,TRBJ1-3,TRBV2
CASSEWSSSNQPQHF,TRBJ1-5,TRBV2
CASSARDSKASEAFF,TRBJ1-1,TRBV7-9
CASSVNLNTEAFF,TRBJ1-1,TRBV2
CASALLGRGTDTQYF,TRBJ2-3,TRBV12-5
CASSIDRNEQFF,TRBJ2-1,TRBV11-3
CASSPRTLLFTDTQYF,TRBJ2-3,TRBV9
CAISERETGVGYTF,TRBJ1-2,TRBV10-3
CASSLRTGGTEAFF,TRBJ1-1,TRBV19